Each of the 2 T cell receptor beta chains below was sequenced from the same sample in a study of regulatory dendritic cells for organ transplantation. This table comes from immunoSEQ multiplex PCR, and its TCRdb copy is limited to in-frame clones, with some not included. The sample has some 29,000 clones, about 75% seen once. Material for sequencing was memory CD4+ T cells from blood. Subset in this sample: CD45RO+ memory T cells. These receptors were collected from a human donor in good health.

J is TRBJ2-7 and V is TRBV28; 9 bases map to TRBD2. V gave up 6 bases and J gave up 1 base; unmatched junction bases: 7. CDR3 length equals 15 residues. The germline V gene encodes CDR1 MDHEN and CDR2 SYDVKM. The DNA for the CDR3 is TGTGCCAGCAGAATTCTAGCGGGACATTCCTACGAGCAGTACTTC. Encoded protein: CASRILAGHSYEQYF.

The V and J genes are TRBV4-1 and TRBJ1-5; D might be TRBD1 (5 bases). This CDR3 comprises 16 residues. Looked up from germline, CDR1 is MGHRA and CDR2 is YSYEKL. V shed 0 bases and J shed 2 bases, with 11 bases lying between them. The CDR3 is CASSQDGGFGNQPQHF. The CDR3 nucleotides are TGCGCCAGCAGCCAAGACGGGGGTTTTGGCAATCAGCCCCAGCATTTT.